The 7 T cell receptor beta chains in this list originate from one sample, sequenced in a study of CD8 T cells in ankylosing spondylitis (dated by TCRdb to the late 2010s). The library was made by 5' RACE. These reads were obtained on an Illumina HiSeq 2500. The public reads were reanalyzed by TCRdb: fastp trimming at Q25, MiXCR alignment, in-frame beta chains only. Each record represents a unique CDR3 protein, reported with the most common genes and DNA among its rows. This sample lists roughly 160,000 distinct CDR3 sequences; 11% were detected once. Clones ranked in the top ten supply about 29% of the sample. Sample: blood, either unsorted or a sorted T cell fraction (not recorded which). These receptors were obtained from a male donor with ankylosing spondylitis or in good health (not recorded which).

This clonotype was seen repeatedly, ten times or more. V is TRBV4-3 and J is TRBJ2-3, with 9 bases fitting TRBD1. With V trimmed by 6 bases and J by 2 bases, 6 bases remained unmatched. This CDR3 spans 15 amino acids. Germline V gene lookup returns CDR1 LGHNA and CDR2 YSLEER. In DNA, the CDR3 is TGCGCCAGCAGTCGAGGGACAGGGACCACAGATACGCAGTATTTT. Translation gives CASSRGTGTTDTQYF.

This clonotype was seen many times. This chain links TRBV24-1 with TRBJ2-1; maybe TRBD2 (7 bases). Trimming removed 1 base at V and 6 bases at J, with 15 bases between. CDR3 length: 16 amino acids. Germline-derived CDR1 and CDR2 are KGHDR and SFDVKD. The CDR3 loop is CATSDLRGGAGNEQFF. For the CDR3, the DNA is TGTGCCACCAGTGATTTAAGAGGGGGGGCGGGCAATGAGCAGTTCTTC.

This clonotype was counted ten times or more. J is TRBJ1-1 and V is TRBV19; no firm D call. V was shortened by 4 bases and J by 1 base, with 7 bases between the two germline ends. The CDR3 has 13 residues. Germline lookup yields CDR1 LNHDA and CDR2 SQIVND (reference sequence). In DNA form, the CDR3 reads TGTGCCAGTAGTAGCACACGGAACACTGAAGCTTTCTTT. Amino acid sequence: CASSSTRNTEAFF.

V usage is TRBV13 and J usage is TRBJ1-5, with 7 bases aligning to TRBD1. Germline V gene sequence: CDR1 PRHDT, CDR2 FYEKMQ (reference sequence). J was trimmed by 8 bases and V by 5 bases; bases with no gene match: 6. The length of the CDR3 is 13 residues. The CDR3 DNA follows: TGTGCCAGCAGCCAGGGGGTCCATAAGCCCCAGCATTTT. Translating gives CASSQGVHKPQHF.

There are many counts of this clonotype. The chain is built from TRBV2 and TRBJ2-2; TRBD2 matches at 7 bases. The ends lost 3 bases at V and 4 bases at J; junction bases unmatched: 5. The CDR3 covers 15 residues. CDR1 and CDR2 from the germline V gene are SNHLY and FYNNEI. CDR3 amino acids: CASSEGRVSTGELFF. For the CDR3, the DNA is TGTGCCAGCAGTGAGGGGAGGGTATCCACCGGGGAGCTGTTTTTT. The full variable domain, completed using reference TRBV2 and TRBJ2-2, is EPEVTQTPSHQVTQMGQEVILRCVPISNHLYFYWYRQILGQKVEFLVSFYNNEISEKSEIFDDQFSVERPDGSNFTLKIRSTKLEDSAMYFCASSEGRVSTGELFFGEGSRLTVL.

This clonotype was counted ten times or more. The chain is built from TRBV5-1 and TRBJ2-1, with 14 bases lining up with TRBD2. Germline values: CDR1 SGHRS, CDR2 YFSETQ. This CDR3 is 18 amino acids long. J was trimmed by 5 bases and V by 4 bases; bases with no gene match: 11. The CDR3 is CASSPTSGRAKNNNEQFF. CDR3 in DNA: TGCGCCAGCAGCCCGACTAGCGGGAGGGCCAAGAATAACAATGAGCAGTTCTTC.

This clonotype was recorded a few times. V and J are TRBV7-2 and TRBJ1-5; 9 bases are shared with TRBD1. Per the germline V gene, CDR1 is SGHTA and CDR2 is FQGNSA. Trimming removed 3 bases from V and 6 bases from J; junction bases left unmatched: 9. The CDR3 runs 16 residues. Here the CDR3 reads CASSFAGQGTSQPQHF. The CDR3 DNA is TGTGCCAGCAGCTTCGCGGGACAGGGAACAAGTCAGCCCCAGCATTTT. The full variable domain, with the rest looked up from reference TRBV7-2 and TRBJ1-5, is GAGVSQSPSNKVTEKGKDVELRCDPISGHTALYWYRQSLGQGLEFLIYFQGNSAPDKSGLPSDRFSAERTGGSVSTLTIQRTQQEDSAVYLCASSFAGQGTSQPQHFGDGTRLSIL.